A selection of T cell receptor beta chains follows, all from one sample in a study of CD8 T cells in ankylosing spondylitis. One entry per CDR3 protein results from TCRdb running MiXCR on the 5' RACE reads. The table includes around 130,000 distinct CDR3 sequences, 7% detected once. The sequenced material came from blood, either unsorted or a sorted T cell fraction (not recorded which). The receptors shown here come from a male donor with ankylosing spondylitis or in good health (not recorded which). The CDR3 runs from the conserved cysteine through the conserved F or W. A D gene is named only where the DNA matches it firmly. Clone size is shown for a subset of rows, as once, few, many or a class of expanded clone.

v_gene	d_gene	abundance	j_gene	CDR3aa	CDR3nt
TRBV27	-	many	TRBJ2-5	CASSFSGLLYQETQYF	TGTGCCAGCAGTTTCTCCGGACTCCTGTACCAAGAGACCCAGTACTTC
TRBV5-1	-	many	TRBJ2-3	CASSPLGAGVHTDTQYF	TGCGCCAGCAGTCCCTTAGGTGCCGGGGTCCACACAGATACGCAGTATTTT
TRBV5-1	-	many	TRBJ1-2	CASSFGGVYGYTF	TGCGCCAGCAGCTTCGGCGGCGTCTATGGCTACACCTTC
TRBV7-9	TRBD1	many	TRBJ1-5	CASSPIQTGGHQPQHF	TGTGCCAGCAGCCCGATCCAGACAGGGGGGCATCAGCCCCAGCATTTT
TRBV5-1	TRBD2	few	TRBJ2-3	CASGQLAGVPDTQYF	TGCGCCAGCGGACAACTAGCGGGAGTCCCAGATACGCAGTATTTT
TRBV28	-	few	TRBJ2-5	CASSQGLAPSFQETQYF	TGTGCCAGCAGTCAGGGACTCGCACCCTCCTTTCAAGAGACCCAGTACTTC
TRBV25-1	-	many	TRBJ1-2	CASSLGYGYTF	TGTGCCAGCAGCCTAGGTTATGGCTACACCTTC
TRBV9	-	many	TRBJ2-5	CASSGPGTEETQYF	TGTGCCAGCAGCGGCCCAGGGACCGAAGAGACCCAGTACTTC
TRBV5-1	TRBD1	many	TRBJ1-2	CASSFQGEGYTF	TGCGCCAGCAGCTTTCAGGGGGAAGGCTACACCTTC
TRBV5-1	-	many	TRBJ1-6	CASSLVPTPADSPLHF	TGCGCCAGCAGCTTGGTACCGACGCCGGCGGATTCACCCCTCCACTTT
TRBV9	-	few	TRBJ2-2	CASRPSTGNTGELFF	TGTGCCAGCAGACCCTCTACAGGGAACACCGGGGAGCTGTTTTTT
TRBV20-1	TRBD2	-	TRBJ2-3	CCARDLAGLSTDTQYF	TGCTGTGCTAGAGATCTAGCGGGGCTTAGCACAGATACGCAGTATTTT
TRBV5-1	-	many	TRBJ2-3	CASSLNRASDTQYF	TGCGCCAGCAGCTTGAACAGGGCTTCAGATACGCAGTATTTT
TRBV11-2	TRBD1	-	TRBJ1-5	CASSLEGRGSNQPQHF	TGTGCCAGCAGCTTAGAGGGCAGGGGGAGCAATCAGCCCCAGCATTTT
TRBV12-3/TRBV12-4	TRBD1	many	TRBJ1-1	CASSPQGVGTEAFF	TGTGCCAGCAGTCCACAGGGGGTAGGGACTGAAGCTTTCTTT
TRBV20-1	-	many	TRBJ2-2	CSAGPLLAGELFF	TGCAGTGCGGGACCCCTATTGGCCGGGGAGCTGTTTTTT
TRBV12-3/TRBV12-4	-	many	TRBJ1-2	CASSPDSYGYTF	TGTGCCAGCAGTCCCGACAGCTATGGCTACACCTTC
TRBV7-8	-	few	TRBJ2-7	CASSFGWNEQYF	TGTGCCAGCAGCTTCGGATGGAACGAGCAGTACTTC
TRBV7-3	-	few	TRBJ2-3	CASSFMGTDTQYF	TGTGCCAGCAGCTTTATGGGCACAGATACGCAGTATTTT
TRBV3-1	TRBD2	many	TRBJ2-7	CASSQEKTSGRFDEQYF	TGTGCCAGCAGCCAAGAGAAGACTAGCGGGAGATTTGACGAGCAGTACTTC
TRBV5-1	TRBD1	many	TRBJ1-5	CASSPGQTSNQPQHF	TGCGCCAGCAGCCCGGGACAGACTAGCAATCAGCCCCAGCATTTT
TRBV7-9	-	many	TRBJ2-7	CASSFFWDSYEQYF	TGTGCCAGCAGCTTTTTCTGGGACTCCTACGAGCAGTACTTC
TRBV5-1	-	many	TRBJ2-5	CASSLGQVLFQETQYF	TGCGCCAGCAGCTTGGGTCAGGTTCTATTCCAAGAGACCCAGTACTTC
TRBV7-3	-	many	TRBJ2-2	CASSPLGGSGELFF	TGTGCCAGCAGCCCGCTGGGGGGTTCCGGGGAGCTGTTTTTT
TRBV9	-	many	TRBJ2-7	CASSVSQGVTYEQYF	TGTGCCAGCAGCGTATCACAGGGAGTCACCTACGAGCAGTACTTC
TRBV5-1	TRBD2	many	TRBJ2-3	CASSPTPSGGLTDTQYF	TGCGCCAGCAGCCCTACACCTAGCGGGGGACTCACAGATACGCAGTATTTT
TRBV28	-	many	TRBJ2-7	CASRGEQVYEQYF	TGTGCCAGCAGGGGCGAACAGGTTTACGAGCAGTACTTC
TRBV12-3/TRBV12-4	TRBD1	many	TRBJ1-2	CASSLGQGYGYTF	TGTGCCAGCAGTTTAGGACAGGGCTATGGCTACACCTTC